Below are 4 T cell receptor beta chains sequenced from a single sample in a study of T cell responses to AZD1222 COVID-19 vaccine. This table comes from immunoSEQ multiplex PCR, and its TCRdb copy is limited to in-frame clones, with some not included. Of about 82,000 clones in the sample, 83% are singletons; the top ten hold about 1.3%. This sample comprised peripheral blood, obtained 28 days after the second AZD1222 dose. These receptors all come from an adult who received the AZD1222 COVID-19 vaccine.

The chain links TRBV28 to TRBJ2-2, with TRBD1 identical over 7 bases. The germline V gene has CDR1 MDHEN and CDR2 SYDVKM. V lost 1 base to trimming and J lost 7 bases; unmatched junction nucleotides: 6. The CDR3 is 15 residues long. The CDR3 here is CASSLLAGGVGELFF. The CDR3 DNA sequence: TGTGCCAGCAGTTTATTGGCAGGGGGTGTCGGGGAGCTGTTTTTT.

CDR3 nucleotide sequence: TGCGCCAGCAGCCAAGATCACGGGAGGGGCTACAATGAGCAGTTCTTC. Translation: CASSQDHGRGYNEQFF. The rearrangement links TRBV4-3 to TRBJ2-1, with 8 positions matching TRBD2. This CDR3 is built from 16 residues. Unmatched junction bases numbered 4, after V lost 0 bases and J lost 3 bases. Germline V gene data show CDR1 as LGHNA and CDR2 as YSLEER.

This chain uses TRBV9 with TRBJ1-2; weak D call: TRBD1 (5 bases). Germline loops: CDR1 SGDLS, CDR2 YYNGEE. The CDR3 runs 15 residues. Deletions cut 0 bases from V and 2 bases from J, with 11 bases between. The CDR3 loop reads CASSVAGQGNYGYTF. The DNA of the CDR3 is TGTGCCAGCAGCGTAGCGGGGCAGGGAAACTATGGCTACACCTTC. The full variable domain, rest sourced from reference TRBV9 and TRBJ1-2, is DSGVTQTPKHLITATGQRVTLRCSPRSGDLSVYWYQQSLDQGLQFLIQYYNGEERAKGNILERFSAQQFPDLHSELNLSSLELGDSALYFCASSVAGQGNYGYTFGSGTRLTVV.

The chain links TRBV4-1 to TRBJ2-1; D perhaps matches TRBD2 (6 bases). The CDR3 has 15 amino acids. V was cut by 3 bases and J by 3 bases, with 12 bases left in between. Germline CDR1 is MGHRA and CDR2 is YSYEKL. This CDR3 reads CASSQGLAVYNEQFF. The DNA of the CDR3 is TGCGCCAGCAGCCAGGGCTTAGCGGTCTACAATGAGCAGTTCTTC.